This T cell receptor beta chain is drawn from a study of blood T cell repertoires in COVID-19. About the research overall: Sites in the United States, Italy and Spain provided acute and convalescent COVID-19 samples. PBMCs, B-cell-depleted T cells, or T cells were the source of the cDNA or gDNA that made up the material.

Authors' methods: How many nucleated cells were present was estimated from reference gene primer amplification. Assay: immunoSEQ multiplex PCR; the TCRdb copy retains only in-frame clones and omits some. D and trimming come from the DNA, and the V and J calls and clone size come from that table. This table holds 75,000 to 100,000 clones, around 87% found once. The length of the CDR3 is 14 residues. Trimming cost V 3 bases and J 5 bases; bases outside gene matches: 5. Germline values: CDR1 SGHNT, CDR2 YENEEA. This clone was seen just once. This sequence was found in a human donor with acute or convalescent COVID-19. The donor label of this sample is uncertain. The sequencing sample was made of peripheral blood. The rearrangement joins TRBV11-3 to TRBJ2-5, with 8 bases identical to TRBD1. This chain's CDR3 is CASSFRDRTETQYF. CDR3 coding DNA: TGTGCCAGCAGCTTCCGGGACAGGACGGAGACCCAGTACTTC.